This T cell receptor (beta chain) appears in the sequencing data of a study of STAT5B mutations in CD4+ large granular lymphocyte leukemia. Study observations and caveats: The CD4+ versus CD8+ T-LGLL clonality difference may reflect limited sample size. Top patient clones used TRBV06 genes more often: 8/27 versus 2/35 in controls. Patient CD4-sorted repertoires looked more clonal than healthy CD4+ repertoires, even without putative leukemic clones.

Profiled with immunoSEQ multiplex PCR; TCRdb holds only in-frame clones, not every one. The table shows fewer than 35,000 clones, with around 67% occurring only once. Points on this clone: The antigen is unknown.

The V gene end was trimmed by 5 bases and the J gene end by 4 bases; junction bases not matched to a gene: 7. Germline V lookup: CDR1 MNHNS, CDR2 SASEGT. The CDR3 sequence is 14 residues long. Sequenced: CD4+ T cells from blood buffy coats. J is TRBJ2-7 and V is TRBV6-1; 8 bases map to TRBD1. The TCR comes from a human donor in good health. This CDR3 is CASSQQGVFYEQYF. DNA of the CDR3: TGTGCCAGCAGTCAACAGGGGGTTTTTTACGAGCAGTACTTC.